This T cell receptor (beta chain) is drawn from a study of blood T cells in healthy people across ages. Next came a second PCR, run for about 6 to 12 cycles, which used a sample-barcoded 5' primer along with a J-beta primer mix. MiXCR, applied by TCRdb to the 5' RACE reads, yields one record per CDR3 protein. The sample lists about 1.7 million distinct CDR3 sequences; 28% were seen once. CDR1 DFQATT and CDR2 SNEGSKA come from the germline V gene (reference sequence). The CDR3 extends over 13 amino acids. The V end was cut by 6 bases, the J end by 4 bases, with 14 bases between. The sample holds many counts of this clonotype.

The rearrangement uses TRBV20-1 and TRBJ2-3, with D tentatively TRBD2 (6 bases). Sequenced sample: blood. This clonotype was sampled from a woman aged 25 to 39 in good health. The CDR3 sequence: CSATSGGADTQYF. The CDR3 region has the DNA TGCAGTGCCACGTCCGGGGGTGCAGATACGCAGTATTTT.